The text below deals with one TCR beta chain. The entry originates in a study of blood T cell repertoires in COVID-19. For the study at large: From the United States, Italy and Spain came samples of acute and convalescent COVID-19. The analysed material was cDNA or gDNA that came from T cells, B-cell-depleted T cells, or PBMCs.

In the original processing: Amplification of reference gene primers was used by the study to estimate nucleated cell counts. Repertoires were generated with immunoSEQ multiplex PCR, while TCRdb's copy carries only in-frame clones and drops some. V, J and clone size derive from that table, while D and trimming were established from the DNA sequence. This sample has hundreds of thousands of clones; 75% to 90% occur once, and the top ten carry roughly 1.1%. The V gene's germline CDR1 is SGHNT and CDR2 YYREEE (reference sequence). With 4 bases clipped from V and 4 bases from J, the junction kept 9 bases outside the gene matches. The CDR3 extends over 15 amino acids.

Material for sequencing was PBMCs or T cells enriched from blood (not recorded which). The rearrangement joins TRBV5-4 to TRBJ2-5, with 8 bases identical to TRBD1. The TCR originated in a young man who had recovered from COVID-19. For the CDR3, the DNA is TGTGCCAGCAGCATCCAGACAGGGGTTTCAGAGACCCAGTACTTC. It codes for CASSIQTGVSETQYF.